Listed below are T cell receptor beta chains from one sample, sequenced in a study of OX40 agonist ivuxolimab in advanced cancers. Here immunoSEQ multiplex PCR was the method, and the copy in TCRdb shows in-frame clones only, minus some. Of approximately 74,000 clones in the sample, just over 90% are singletons; the top ten hold about 5.5%. Sample: CD4+ or CD8+ T cells sorted from blood, taken in a trial of the OX40 agonist ivuxolimab. The receptor source for this set is an adult with an advanced solid tumor such as melanoma, head and neck, liver or kidney cancer. The CDR3 runs from the conserved cysteine through the conserved F or W. A D gene is named only where the DNA matches it firmly. Some rows have no size entry. The others give once, few or many, or a class for an expanded clone.

d_gene | abundance | j_gene | v_gene | CDR3aa | CDR3nt
. | . | TRBJ2-1 | TRBV7-9 | CASSSEGDPYNEQFF | TGTGCCAGCAGCTCCGAGGGGGACCCTTACAATGAGCAGTTCTTC
TRBD1 | . | TRBJ1-5 | TRBV15 | CATSRGRDRYQPQHF | TGTGCCACCAGCAGAGGGAGGGACAGATATCAGCCCCAGCATTTT
TRBD1 | few | TRBJ1-1 | TRBV29-1 | CSAGGQVLNTEAFF | TGCAGCGCAGGGGGCCAGGTTCTGAACACTGAAGCTTTCTTT
. | . | TRBJ1-2 | TRBV5-8 | CASSFRAARIDGYTF | TGTGCCAGCAGCTTTAGGGCCGCTCGAATCGATGGCTACACCTTC
. | . | TRBJ1-1 | TRBV5-1 | CASSLNWGTEAFF | TGCGCCAGCAGCTTGAACTGGGGGACTGAAGCTTTCTTT
. | . | TRBJ1-5 | TRBV4-2 | CASSPWMSHSNQPQHF | TGTGCCAGCAGCCCCTGGATGTCGCATAGCAATCAGCCCCAGCATTTT
. | . | TRBJ2-2 | TRBV27 | CASSWGENTGELFF | TGTGCCAGCAGTTGGGGGGAGAACACCGGGGAGCTGTTTTTT
TRBD2 | . | TRBJ2-1 | TRBV9 | CASSASSGSAYNEQFF | TGTGCCAGCAGCGCGTCCAGCGGGAGCGCCTACAATGAGCAGTTCTTC
. | . | TRBJ2-2 | TRBV14 | CASSPRPGSGELFF | TGTGCCAGCAGCCCGAGGCCGGGGTCCGGGGAGCTGTTTTTT
. | . | TRBJ2-1 | TRBV27 | CASSSGRSNEQFF | TGTGCCAGCAGTTCGGGACGGTCGAATGAGCAGTTCTTC
. | once | TRBJ1-4 | TRBV5-5 | CASSAPRHGEKLFF | TGTGCCAGCAGCGCTCCCCGACATGGGGAAAAACTGTTTTTT
. | . | TRBJ2-1 | TRBV28 | CASSPAREGQGGNEQFF | TGTGCCAGCAGTCCAGCCCGAGAGGGCCAAGGGGGCAATGAGCAGTTCTTC
. | . | TRBJ2-3 | TRBV9 | CASSVEGFSTDTQYF | TGTGCCAGCAGCGTAGAGGGGTTTAGCACAGATACGCAGTATTTT
. | . | TRBJ2-7 | TRBV4-2 | CASSHGPAKSTYEQYF | TGTGCCAGCAGCCACGGCCCGGCGAAGAGTACCTACGAGCAGTACTTC
TRBD1 | . | TRBJ2-3 | TRBV10-3 | CASSMGTGGADTQYF | TGTGCTTCCTCAATGGGGACAGGGGGTGCAGATACGCAGTATTTT
TRBD2 | . | TRBJ2-1 | TRBV7-3 | CASSLSGSPYNEQFF | TGTGCCAGCAGCCTTAGCGGGAGTCCCTACAATGAGCAGTTCTTC
. | . | TRBJ1-1 | TRBV6-1 | CASSDWGAETEAFF | TGTGCCAGCAGTGATTGGGGGGCAGAGACTGAAGCTTTCTTT
TRBD2 | . | TRBJ2-7 | TRBV4-3 | CASSQEQAGDYEQYF | TGCGCCAGCAGCCAAGAGCAAGCGGGAGACTACGAGCAGTACTTC
. | . | TRBJ2-3 | TRBV27 | CASSLPGTDTQYF | TGTGCCAGCAGCTTACCCGGCACAGATACGCAGTATTTT
TRBD1 | once | TRBJ2-1 | TRBV19 | CASTGQGHNEQFF | TGTGCCAGTACTGGACAGGGCCACAATGAGCAGTTCTTC
. | . | TRBJ2-3 | TRBV9 | CASSAGQQNTDTQYF | TGTGCCAGCAGCGCGGGGCAACAAAACACAGATACGCAGTATTTT
TRBD2 | . | TRBJ2-2 | TRBV27 | CASSAASGGDAGELFF | TGTGCCAGCAGTGCGGCTAGCGGGGGGGATGCCGGGGAGCTGTTTTTT
TRBD2 | few | TRBJ2-1 | TRBV6-6 | CASSPLAGGYNEQFF | TGTGCCAGCAGTCCCCTTGCGGGAGGGTACAATGAGCAGTTCTTC
TRBD1 | . | TRBJ1-5 | TRBV7-9 | CASSSTGGNQPRHF | TGTGCCAGCAGCTCTACAGGGGGCAATCAGCCCCGGCATTTT
TRBD1 | . | TRBJ2-5 | TRBV6-5 | CASSSPGKTGVETQYF | TGTGCCAGCAGTTCACCAGGCAAGACAGGGGTAGAGACCCAGTACTTC
. | once | TRBJ1-1 | TRBV19 | CASSIGMGARTEAFF | TGTGCCAGTAGTATAGGGATGGGGGCGCGGACTGAAGCTTTCTTT
. | . | TRBJ2-1 | TRBV27 | CASSYLSSYNEQFF | TGTGCCAGCAGCTACCTGAGCTCCTACAATGAGCAGTTCTTC
. | . | TRBJ1-4 | TRBV19 | CATGPPTNEKLFF | TGTGCCACAGGACCTCCAACAAATGAAAAACTGTTTTTT
. | once | TRBJ2-7 | TRBV28 | CASSIQAGLYGEQYF | TGTGCCAGCAGTATTCAGGCAGGGCTTTACGGCGAGCAGTACTTC
. | . | TRBJ1-1 | TRBV16 | CASSRRDDGEAFF | TGTGCCAGCAGCCGAAGGGATGACGGAGAAGCTTTCTTT
. | . | TRBJ2-1 | TRBV27 | CASGLALYNEQFF | TGTGCCAGTGGGCTAGCACTTTACAATGAGCAGTTCTTC
TRBD2 | . | TRBJ2-7 | TRBV19 | CASSPSPGTSGSYEQYF | TGTGCCAGTAGTCCGAGCCCCGGGACTAGCGGGTCCTACGAGCAGTACTTC
. | . | TRBJ1-3 | TRBV4-1 | CASSRILEGSSGNTIYF | TGCGCCAGCAGCCGGATTTTAGAGGGCAGCTCTGGAAACACCATATATTTT
. | . | TRBJ2-1 | TRBV4-1 | CASSQSPGLYNEQFF | TGCGCCAGCAGCCAATCCCCGGGACTCTACAATGAGCAGTTCTTC
. | . | TRBJ1-3 | TRBV7-7 | CASSLGSGFGNTIYF | TGTGCTAGCAGCTTAGGTTCGGGGTTCGGAAACACCATATATTTT